The 18 T cell receptor beta chains reported below all come from one sample, sequenced in a study of blood T cell repertoires in COVID-19. The assay was immunoSEQ multiplex PCR, and TCRdb's table has in-frame clones only and misses some. The sample lists approximately 150,000 clones, around nine tenths occurring once. Material: peripheral blood. These receptors were taken from a human donor in a cohort sampled during active COVID-19.

This rearrangement joins TRBV27 to TRBJ2-5; a possible D gene is TRBD1 (6 bases). The CDR3 spans 15 residues. Germline CDR1 is MNHEY and CDR2 is SMNVEV (reference sequence). The germline V and J ends were trimmed by 2 bases and 2 bases, with 12 bases remaining between them. CDR3 protein: CASSLLGQAQETQYF. The CDR3 nucleotides read TGTGCCAGCAGTTTACTGGGACAAGCACAAGAGACCCAGTACTTC.

V usage is TRBV2 and J usage is TRBJ1-2; 8 bases match TRBD1. The CDR3 runs to 14 residues. V lost 5 bases to trimming and J lost 4 bases; unmatched junction nucleotides: 6. From germline, CDR1 is SNHLY and CDR2 FYNNEI. CDR3 sequence (DNA): TGTGCCAGCAGTCCCGGACAGGGCGGCTATGGCTACACCTTC. It translates to CASSPGQGGYGYTF.

V is TRBV7-9 and J is TRBJ2-6, with D possibly being TRBD2 (5 bases). The CDR3 spans 15 residues. Trimming took off 5 bases at V and 6 bases at J, with 14 bases between the two ends. Germline-derived CDR1 and CDR2 are SEHNR and FQNEAQ (reference sequence). As DNA, the CDR3 is TGTGCCAGCAGCCCGAGGGCTCTGGCGGCCAACGTCCTGACTTTC. Amino acid sequence: CASSPRALAANVLTF.

V gene TRBV5-6 combines with J gene TRBJ1-2; D is perhaps TRBD1 (5 bases). Per the germline V gene, CDR1 is SGHDT and CDR2 is YYEEEE. The V end lost 4 bases, the J end lost 7 bases, and 20 bases lay between the germline ends. The CDR3 is 15 residues long. This chain's CDR3 is CASSREGQSWVGYTF. CDR3 DNA sequence: TGTGCCAGCAGCCGGGAGGGGCAGTCCTGGGTTGGCTACACCTTC. Combining the CDR3 with reference TRBV5-6 and TRBJ1-2 gives the whole variable domain DAGVTQSPTHLIKTRGQQVTLRCSPKSGHDTVSWYQQALGQGPQFIFQYYEEEERQRGNFPDRFSGHQFPNYSSELNVNALLLGDSALYLCASSREGQSWVGYTFGSGTRLTVV.

The chain carries TRBV10-2 and TRBJ2-3; TRBD2 matches at 9 bases. This CDR3 is 14 amino acids long. Germline lookup yields CDR1 WSHSY and CDR2 SAAADI. The V gene end was trimmed by 8 bases and the J gene end by 2 bases; junction bases not matched to a gene: 5. The CDR3 sequence: CASEAGGFTDTQYF. The CDR3 DNA sequence: TGCGCCAGCGAGGCGGGAGGGTTCACAGATACGCAGTATTTT.

This chain joins TRBV7-6 and TRBJ2-7; possible D gene TRBD2, 5 bases. CDR3 length equals 16 residues. CDR1 is SGHVS, CDR2 FNYEAQ, per germline. Trimming left V 0 bases short and J 7 bases short, with 19 bases between. The CDR3 coding sequence is TGTGCCAGCAGCTTAGCGCCTCCGGGTCGGTCGGGAGAGCAGTACTTC. It codes for CASSLAPPGRSGEQYF.

On this clone: Possible read error: a much larger clone is one base away. The identical CDR3 is also encoded by other nucleotide sequences in the sample. The V gene is TRBV2, the J gene TRBJ1-3; D is unclear. Looked up from germline, CDR1 is SNHLY and CDR2 is FYNNEI. The CDR3 has 15 residues. The CDR3 bases are TGTGCTAGCAGTGGTACGGGCCTCCGGGGAGACACCATATATTTT. This encodes CASSGTGLRGDTIYF.

The sample holds one count of this clone. The V gene is TRBV5-4, the J gene TRBJ1-1; 8 nucleotides agree with TRBD1. This CDR3 has 15 amino acids. With V trimmed by 1 base and J by 1 base, 3 bases remained unmatched. CDR1 SGHNT and CDR2 YYREEE come from the germline V gene (reference sequence). CDR3 amino acids: CASSLQGAENTEAFF. The CDR3, as DNA: TGTGCCAGCAGCTTGCAGGGGGCTGAGAACACTGAAGCTTTCTTT.

The CDR3, as DNA: TGTGCCAGCAGTCTGACAGGGTCGGTTCGAGAAAAACTGTTTTTT. Residues: CASSLTGSVREKLFF. The chain is built from TRBV7-9 and TRBJ1-4, with 7 nucleotides matching TRBD1. V lost 6 bases, J lost 8 bases, and 12 bases stayed unmatched. The V gene's germline CDR1 is SEHNR and CDR2 FQNEAQ (reference sequence). The CDR3 length is 15 residues.

The chain uses TRBV28 and TRBJ1-5; 7 positions agree with TRBD1. The CDR3 contains 17 residues. Germline V gives CDR1 MDHEN, CDR2 SYDVKM. V was pared by 5 bases and J by 2 bases, with 12 bases of the junction left unmatched. The CDR3 reads CASSPELVDRGNQPQHF. The DNA of the CDR3 is TGTGCCAGCAGTCCCGAACTCGTCGACAGGGGCAATCAGCCCCAGCATTTT.

The chain employs TRBV9 and TRBJ2-3; 8 bases match TRBD2. V was pared by 4 bases and J by 5 bases, with 15 bases of the junction left unmatched. Germline V lookup: CDR1 SGDLS, CDR2 YYNGEE. The length of the CDR3 is 17 residues. The CDR3 DNA sequence: TGTGCCAGCAGCAAAGAGGTCACTAGCGGCCGATTAGATACGCAGTATTTT. Protein: CASSKEVTSGRLDTQYF.

This sequence joins TRBV14 and TRBJ2-5; D is possibly TRBD1 (6 bases). Germline V gene data show CDR1 as SGHDN and CDR2 as FVKESK. V was pared by 4 bases and J by 2 bases, with 11 bases between. The CDR3 length is 14 residues. The CDR3 loop reads CASSPGTPQETQYF. CDR3 in DNA: TGTGCCAGCAGCCCCGGGACACCACAAGAGACCCAGTACTTC. The full variable domain, rest sourced from reference TRBV14 and TRBJ2-5, is EAGVTQFPSHSVIEKGQTVTLRCDPISGHDNLYWYRRVMGKEIKFLLHFVKESKQDESGMPNNRFLAERTGGTYSTLKVQPAELEDSGVYFCASSPGTPQETQYFGPGTRLLVL.

The genes are TRBV15 and TRBJ1-2, with D tentatively TRBD1 (5 bases). CDR3 length: 14 residues. Looked up from germline, CDR1 is LNHNV and CDR2 is YYDKDF (reference sequence). V was pared by 7 bases and J by 0 bases, with 12 bases between. Here the CDR3 DNA reads TGTGCCACCACGCCGGACACCTCTAACTATGGCTACACCTTC. Translation gives CATTPDTSNYGYTF.

The genes are TRBV29-1 and TRBJ2-7; 8 bases agree with TRBD1. V lost 0 bases and J lost 4; bases outside the gene matches: 17. The CDR3 loop spans 18 amino acids. Germline V gene lookup returns CDR1 SQVTM and CDR2 ANQGSEA. The CDR3 DNA reads as TGCAGCGTTGAAGATCACCCCCTGGGAGGCACAGGGGGGTACGAGCAGTACTTC. Translated, it gives CSVEDHPLGGTGGYEQYF.

The V and J genes are TRBV12-3 or TRBV12-4 and TRBJ1-2; D not certain. With 6 bases removed from V and 5 bases from J, the gap between germline ends came to 10 bases. This CDR3 has 12 residues. The CDR3 protein is CASSLNTYGYTF. CDR3 DNA: TGTGCCAGCAGCTTAAACACATATGGCTACACCTTC.

The V gene is TRBV28, the J gene TRBJ2-1; 7 positions agree with TRBD1. The CDR3 loop spans 15 amino acids. Germline CDR1 is MDHEN and CDR2 is SYDVKM. The J segment lost 6 bases and the V segment lost 7 bases, leaving 12 bases of the junction unmatched. Here the CDR3 reads CASTHMRDRVNEQFF. Written as DNA, the CDR3 is TGTGCCAGCACCCACATGCGAGACAGGGTCAATGAGCAGTTCTTC.

In its sample, this clone was seen once. This chain uses TRBV5-1 with TRBJ2-6; D is possibly TRBD1 (5 bases). The CDR3 has 18 amino acids. V was clipped by 4 bases and J by 0 bases, with 17 bases between them. Looked up from germline, CDR1 is SGHRS and CDR2 is YFSETQ. CDR3 region: CASSRGTDQGSGANVLTF. The CDR3 DNA follows: TGCGCCAGCAGCCGCGGTACTGATCAGGGCTCTGGGGCCAACGTCCTGACTTTC.

This chain uses TRBV3-1 (or the pseudogene TRBV3-2) with TRBJ2-7, with 7 bases aligning to TRBD1. The CDR3 contains 16 residues. Germline loops: CDR1 LGHDT, CDR2 YNNKEL (reference sequence). The trim removed 0 bases at V and 3 bases at J, leaving 8 bases unmatched. The CDR3, as DNA: TGTGCCAGCAGCCAAGAGTGGGACAGAGACCTCTACGAGCAGTACTTC. This encodes CASSQEWDRDLYEQYF.